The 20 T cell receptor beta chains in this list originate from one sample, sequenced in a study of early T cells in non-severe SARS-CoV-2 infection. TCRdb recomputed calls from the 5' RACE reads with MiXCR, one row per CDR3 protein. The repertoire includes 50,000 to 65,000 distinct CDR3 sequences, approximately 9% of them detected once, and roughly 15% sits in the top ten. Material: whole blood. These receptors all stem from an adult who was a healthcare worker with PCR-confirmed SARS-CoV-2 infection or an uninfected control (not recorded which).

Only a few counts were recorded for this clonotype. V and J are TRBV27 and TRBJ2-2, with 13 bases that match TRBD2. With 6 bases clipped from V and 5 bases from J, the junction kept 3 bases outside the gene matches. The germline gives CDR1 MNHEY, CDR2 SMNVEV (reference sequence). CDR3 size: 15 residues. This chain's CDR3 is CASRWTSGSTGELFF. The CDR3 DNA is TGTGCCAGCAGATGGACTAGCGGGAGTACCGGGGAGCTGTTTTTT.

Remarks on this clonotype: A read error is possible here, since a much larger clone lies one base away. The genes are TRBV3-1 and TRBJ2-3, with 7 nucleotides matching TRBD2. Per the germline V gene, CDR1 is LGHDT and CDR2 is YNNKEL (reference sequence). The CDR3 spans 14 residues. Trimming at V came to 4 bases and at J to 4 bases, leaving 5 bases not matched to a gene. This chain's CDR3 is CASSRGGSSDTQYF. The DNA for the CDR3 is TGTGCCAGCAGCCGCGGCGGGAGTTCAGATACGCAGTATTTT.

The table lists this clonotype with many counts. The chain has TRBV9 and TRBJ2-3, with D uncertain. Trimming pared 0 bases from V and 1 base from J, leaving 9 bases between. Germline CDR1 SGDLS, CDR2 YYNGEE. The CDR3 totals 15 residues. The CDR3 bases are TGTGCCAGCAGCGTAGGCGGATCTGGCACAGATACGCAGTATTTT. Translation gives CASSVGGSGTDTQYF.

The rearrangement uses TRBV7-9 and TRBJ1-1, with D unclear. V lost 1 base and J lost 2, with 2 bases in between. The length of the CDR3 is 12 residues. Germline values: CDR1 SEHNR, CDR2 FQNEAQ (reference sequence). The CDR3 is CASSLVNTEAFF. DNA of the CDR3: TGTGCCAGCAGCTTAGTTAACACTGAAGCTTTCTTT.

The CDR3 region has the DNA TGCAGTGCAGGGACAGGGGGCAACTCACCCCTCCACTTT. It translates to CSAGTGGNSPLHF. The rearrangement joins TRBV20-1 to TRBJ1-6, with 12 bases that match TRBD1. Germline V gene lookup returns CDR1 DFQATT and CDR2 SNEGSKA (reference sequence). V dropped 6 bases and J dropped 10; count of bases not matched to a gene: 4. The CDR3 sequence is 13 residues long.

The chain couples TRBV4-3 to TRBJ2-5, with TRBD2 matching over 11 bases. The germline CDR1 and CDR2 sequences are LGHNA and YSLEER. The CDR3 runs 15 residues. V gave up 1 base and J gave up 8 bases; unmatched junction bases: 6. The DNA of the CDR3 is TGCGCCAGCAGCCAAGGGTTTAGCGGGAGGGAAACCCAGTACTTC. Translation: CASSQGFSGRETQYF.

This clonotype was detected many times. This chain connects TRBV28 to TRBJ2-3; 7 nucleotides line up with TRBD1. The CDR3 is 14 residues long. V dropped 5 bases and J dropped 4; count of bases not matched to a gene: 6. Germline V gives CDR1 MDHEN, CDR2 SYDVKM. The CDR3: CASSPDRAADTQYF. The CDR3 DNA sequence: TGTGCCAGCAGTCCTGACAGGGCGGCAGATACGCAGTATTTT.

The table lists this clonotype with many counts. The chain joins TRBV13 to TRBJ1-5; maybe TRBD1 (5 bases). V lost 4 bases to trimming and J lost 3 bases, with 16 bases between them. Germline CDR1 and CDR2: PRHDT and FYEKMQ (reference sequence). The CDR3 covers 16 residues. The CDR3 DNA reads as TGTGCCAGCAGCTCCCTGGGGCCAGGGCCCAATCAGCCCCAGCATTTT. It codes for CASSSLGPGPNQPQHF.

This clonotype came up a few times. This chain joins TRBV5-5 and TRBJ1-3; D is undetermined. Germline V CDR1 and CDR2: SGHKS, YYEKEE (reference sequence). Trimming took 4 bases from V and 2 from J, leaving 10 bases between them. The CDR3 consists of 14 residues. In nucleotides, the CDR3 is TGTGCCAGCAGCCCGACCGGAACTGGAAACACCATATATTTT. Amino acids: CASSPTGTGNTIYF.

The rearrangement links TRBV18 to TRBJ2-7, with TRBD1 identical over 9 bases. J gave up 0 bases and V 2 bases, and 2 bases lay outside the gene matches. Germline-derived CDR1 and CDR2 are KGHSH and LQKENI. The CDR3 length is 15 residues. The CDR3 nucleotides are TGTGCCAGCTCACCAAGGGACAGGGCCTCCTACGAGCAGTACTTC. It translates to CASSPRDRASYEQYF.

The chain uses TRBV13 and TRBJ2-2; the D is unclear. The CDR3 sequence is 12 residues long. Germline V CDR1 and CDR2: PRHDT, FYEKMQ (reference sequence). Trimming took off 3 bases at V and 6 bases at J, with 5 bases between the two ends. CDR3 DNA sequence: TGTGCCAGCAGCTTGACCGCCGGGGAGCTGTTTTTT. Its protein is CASSLTAGELFF.

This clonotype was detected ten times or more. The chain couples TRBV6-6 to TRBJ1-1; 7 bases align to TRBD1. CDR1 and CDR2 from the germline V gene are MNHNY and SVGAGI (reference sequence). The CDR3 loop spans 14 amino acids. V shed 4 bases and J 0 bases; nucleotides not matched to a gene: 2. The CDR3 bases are TGTGCCAGCAGTTTCGGACAGGTGAACACTGAAGCTTTCTTT. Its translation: CASSFGQVNTEAFF.

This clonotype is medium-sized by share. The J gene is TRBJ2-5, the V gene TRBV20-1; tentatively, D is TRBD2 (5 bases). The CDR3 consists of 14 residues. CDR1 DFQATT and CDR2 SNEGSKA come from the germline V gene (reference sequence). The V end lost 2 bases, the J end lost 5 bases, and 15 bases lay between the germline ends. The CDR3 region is CSARPWARGETQYF. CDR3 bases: TGCAGTGCTAGACCCTGGGCGCGCGGGGAGACCCAGTACTTC.

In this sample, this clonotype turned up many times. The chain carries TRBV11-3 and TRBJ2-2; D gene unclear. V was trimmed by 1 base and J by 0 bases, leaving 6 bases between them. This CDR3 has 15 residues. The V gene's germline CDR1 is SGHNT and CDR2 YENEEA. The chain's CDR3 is CASSLGRSNTGELFF. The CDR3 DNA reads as TGTGCCAGCAGCTTAGGACGATCGAACACCGGGGAGCTGTTTTTT.

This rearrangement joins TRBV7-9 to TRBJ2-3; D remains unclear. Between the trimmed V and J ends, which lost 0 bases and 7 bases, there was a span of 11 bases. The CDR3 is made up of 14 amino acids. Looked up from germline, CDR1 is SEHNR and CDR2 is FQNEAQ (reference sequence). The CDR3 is CASSLASWGNTQYF. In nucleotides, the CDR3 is TGTGCCAGCAGCTTAGCTTCTTGGGGAAATACGCAGTATTTT.

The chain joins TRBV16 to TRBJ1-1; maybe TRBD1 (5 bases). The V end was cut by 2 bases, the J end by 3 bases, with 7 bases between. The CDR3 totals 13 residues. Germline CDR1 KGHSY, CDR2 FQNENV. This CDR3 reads CASSQVGDTEAFF. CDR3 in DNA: TGTGCCAGCAGCCAAGTGGGGGACACTGAAGCTTTCTTT.

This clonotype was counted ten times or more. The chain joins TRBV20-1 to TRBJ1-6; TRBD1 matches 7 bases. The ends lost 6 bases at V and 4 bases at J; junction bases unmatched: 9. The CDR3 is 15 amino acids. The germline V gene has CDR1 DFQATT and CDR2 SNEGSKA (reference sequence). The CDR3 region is CSAKEPGGYNSPLHF. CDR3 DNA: TGCAGTGCAAAAGAACCAGGGGGATATAATTCACCCCTCCACTTT.

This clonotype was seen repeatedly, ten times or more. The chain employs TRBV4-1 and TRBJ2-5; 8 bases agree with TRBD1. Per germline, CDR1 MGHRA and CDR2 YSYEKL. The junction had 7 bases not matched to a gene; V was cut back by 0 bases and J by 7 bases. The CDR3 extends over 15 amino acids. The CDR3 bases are TGCGCCAGCAGCCAAGATCTCAGGGGGCGAGTGACCCAGTACTTC. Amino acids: CASSQDLRGRVTQYF.

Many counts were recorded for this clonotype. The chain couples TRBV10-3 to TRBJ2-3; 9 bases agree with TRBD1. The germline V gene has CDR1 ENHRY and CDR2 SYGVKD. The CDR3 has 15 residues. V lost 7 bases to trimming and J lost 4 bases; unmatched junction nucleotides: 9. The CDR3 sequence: CAIIPGQGGPDTQYF. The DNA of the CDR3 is TGTGCCATCATTCCGGGACAGGGAGGCCCAGATACGCAGTATTTT.

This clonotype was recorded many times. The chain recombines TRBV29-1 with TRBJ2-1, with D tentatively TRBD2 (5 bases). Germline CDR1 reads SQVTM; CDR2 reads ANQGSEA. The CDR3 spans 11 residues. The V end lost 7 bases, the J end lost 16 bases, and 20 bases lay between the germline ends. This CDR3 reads CSAKPGSRSFF. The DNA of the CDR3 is TGCAGCGCGAAGCCGGGGTCCAGAAGCTTCTTC.